A selection of T cell receptor beta chains follows, all from one sample in a study of tumor-infiltrating lymphocytes in primary liver carcinoma. TCRdb independently ran MiXCR on the multiplex PCR reads; one entry per CDR3 protein. The table has about 320,000 distinct CDR3 sequences, 60% to 80% seen once. Sample: peripheral blood. The receptors come from a man aged 35 to 55 with primary liver carcinoma and hepatitis B virus infection. Both conserved end residues are part of each CDR3. The D gene is left open where the match is weak. A clone size is listed for some rows: how often the clone was seen (once, few, many), or a class if it is expanded.

DNA	CDR3	J	D	V	size
TGTGCCAGCAGCTTAAGACGGGAGAACTATGGCTACACCTTC	CASSLRRENYGYTF	TRBJ1-2	.	TRBV7-8	few
TGTGCCAGCAGCTTAGTGACTAGCGGGAGGGGTACGCAGTATTTT	CASSLVTSGRGTQYF	TRBJ2-3	TRBD2	TRBV7-8	.
TGTGCCAGCAGTTGGATGCTAGGCCCCAATTCACCCCTCCACTTT	CASSWMLGPNSPLHF	TRBJ1-6	.	TRBV12-3/TRBV12-4	.
TGTGTCAGCAGCTTAGAACAGGCCCTCTATGGCTACACCTTC	CVSSLEQALYGYTF	TRBJ1-2	.	TRBV7-9	once
TGTGCCAGCAGCTTGGAAGTGGCAGGGGGGAATAATTCACCCCTCCACTTT	CASSLEVAGGNNSPLHF	TRBJ1-6	TRBD1	TRBV5-4	few
TGTGCCAGCAGCTTAAGACAGGACACAGATACGCAGTATTTT	CASSLRQDTDTQYF	TRBJ2-3	.	TRBV7-3	.
TGTGCCAGCAGTTACACGGGGGGGGGAGGGGCCAACGTCCTGACTTTC	CASSYTGGGGANVLTF	TRBJ2-6	TRBD2	TRBV6-5	few
TGTGCCAGCTCAGGCACAGGGGGGATTGAGCAGTTCTTC	CASSGTGGIEQFF	TRBJ2-1	TRBD1	TRBV18	.
TGTGCCACCAGTGATGACCGACAGGGTCGGGTTGGCGAGCAGTACTTC	CATSDDRQGRVGEQYF	TRBJ2-7	TRBD1	TRBV24-1	few
TGTGCCAGCAGTAGCGGGAGGCAAGAGACCCAGTACTTC	CASSSGRQETQYF	TRBJ2-5	TRBD2	TRBV6-6	many
TGTGCCAGCAGCCTCGCAGGGGGTCAGGGACAGCCCCAGCATTTT	CASSLAGGQGQPQHF	TRBJ1-5	TRBD1	TRBV28	.
TGCAGTGCTAGAGCCTTAGCGGGACGCAATGAGCAGTTCTTC	CSARALAGRNEQFF	TRBJ2-1	TRBD2	TRBV20-1	.
TGTGCCAGGAGAGTGCGGGGGCGGGAGACCCAGTACTTC	CARRVRGRETQYF	TRBJ2-5	.	TRBV10-3	.
TGTGCCATATGCAGGGTGAGACTAGCGGGAGGGTCCACCTACAATGAGCAGTTCTTC	CAICRVRLAGGSTYNEQFF	TRBJ2-1	TRBD2	TRBV6-5	.
TGTGCCAGCAGCCAAGACTTGCCGTCCGGGACAGTCACCTATGGCTACACCTTC	CASSQDLPSGTVTYGYTF	TRBJ1-2	TRBD1	TRBV4-2	.
TGTGCCAGCAGTCCTGAGGCGTACCAAGAGACCAAGTACTTC	CASSPEAYQETKYF	TRBJ2-5	.	TRBV28	.
TGTGCCAGCAGTTTAGAACTGGGGCCCTCCTACAAGCAGTACTTC	CASSLELGPSYKQYF	TRBJ2-7	.	TRBV11-2	.
TGTGCCAGCAGTGGGCTTCTAGCGGGAGGGACAGATACGCAGTATTTT	CASSGLLAGGTDTQYF	TRBJ2-3	TRBD2	TRBV6-1	.
TGTGCCTGGAGGGGACAGGGGTCGAGGGAGACCCAGTACTTC	CAWRGQGSRETQYF	TRBJ2-5	TRBD1	TRBV30	.
TGTGCCAGCAGTTACATGGACACAGATACGCAGTATTTT	CASSYMDTDTQYF	TRBJ2-3	.	TRBV6-6	many
TGTGCCAGCAGCTTTCCCGGGACTAGCGGGGCCAAAAACATTCAGAAGTTC	CASSFPGTSGAKNIQKF	TRBJ2-4	TRBD2	TRBV11-1	.
TGTGCCGGCAGTTGGGCGAACACTGAAGCTTTCTTT	CAGSWANTEAFF	TRBJ1-1	.	TRBV6-1	.
TGTGCCTGGAAAAGTAATGAAGCTTTCTTT	CAWKSNEAFF	TRBJ1-1	.	TRBV30	few
TGTGCCAGCCGCCCTGAGGGCGGGAGTCTGAATGAGCATTTCTTC	CASRPEGGSLNEHFF	TRBJ2-1	TRBD2	TRBV6-2/TRBV6-3	.
TGTGCCACCCGCGAACCAGACCTCAATCAGCCCCAGCATTTT	CATREPDLNQPQHF	TRBJ1-5	.	TRBV6-2/TRBV6-3	many
TGCGCCAGCAGTCATGAAGGCGGAGACGTGAACACCGGGGAGCTGTTTTTT	CASSHEGGDVNTGELFF	TRBJ2-2	.	TRBV4-3	.
TGTGCCAGCAGCTCCCCCAGGGACAGGCTTCGAGTTACCTACGAGCAGTACTTC	CASSSPRDRLRVTYEQYF	TRBJ2-7	TRBD1	TRBV5-6	.
TGTGCCAGCACCCTGACCACAGATACGCAGTATTTT	CASTLTTDTQYF	TRBJ2-3	.	TRBV6-1	many
TGTGCCAGCATCTTGGCCAAGACCAATGAGCGGTTCTTC	CASILAKTNERFF	TRBJ2-1	.	TRBV7-9	.
TGTGCCAGCAGTTCGGGACGGGCTTACAATGTGCAGTTCTTC	CASSSGRAYNVQFF	TRBJ2-1	.	TRBV12-3/TRBV12-4	.
TGTACCATCAGTGATCCGGGACAGGGGGCAAGGGAGCAGTACTTC	CTISDPGQGAREQYF	TRBJ2-7	TRBD1	TRBV10-3	.
TGTGCGAGAAGCCAAGCAGGGAGTGGGGCCAACGTCCTGACTTTC	CARSQAGSGANVLTF	TRBJ2-6	.	TRBV4-2	.
TGTGCCAGCAGTCGGACAGGGGGGGGAGCTTTCTTT	CASSRTGGGAFF	TRBJ1-1	TRBD1	TRBV6-2/TRBV6-3	many
TGCGCCAGCAGCCAAGCATCTGGCACAGGGGAGCTGTTTTTT	CASSQASGTGELFF	TRBJ2-2	.	TRBV4-1	.
TGTGCCTGCAGCTTAGAAGCAGGAGTAAATACTGAAGCTTTCTTT	CACSLEAGVNTEAFF	TRBJ1-1	.	TRBV7-8	.
TGTGCCAACAGTTTAAAGCACGGGGGGACAATAAGCACAAATACGCAGTATTTT	CANSLKHGGTISTNTQYF	TRBJ2-3	.	TRBV12-3/TRBV12-4	.
TGTGCCAGCAATAACAGGAGGATACCCTACAATGAGCAGTTCTTC	CASNNRRIPYNEQFF	TRBJ2-1	.	TRBV6-5	many
TGTGCCAGCACCGGGTCAGGGGGGGAGGACGAGCAGTACTTC	CASTGSGGEDEQYF	TRBJ2-7	.	TRBV28	.
TGTGCCGGCAGCCGGGACAGGGTAAGTTCACCCCTCCACTTT	CAGSRDRVSSPLHF	TRBJ1-6	TRBD1	TRBV11-1	.
TGCGTCAGCAGCTTCTCGAGCGCCGGGGAGCTGTTTTTT	CVSSFSSAGELFF	TRBJ2-2	.	TRBV11-1	.
TGCGCCAGCAGCTTGGAGGCTGGTACCCACGAGCAGTACTTC	CASSLEAGTHEQYF	TRBJ2-7	.	TRBV5-1	.
TGTGCCTGGAGTAGACAGGGCACCGAGCCCCAGCATTTT	CAWSRQGTEPQHF	TRBJ1-5	TRBD1	TRBV30	few
TGCGCCAGCAGCCGACTACTTGGACAGGGAAAAACGGGAGTGGCTAACTATGGCTACACCTTC	CASSRLLGQGKTGVANYGYTF	TRBJ1-2	TRBD1	TRBV4-1	.
TGTGCCAGCAGCTTATCCCGACTAACGGGAGTGGGAGATACGCAGTATTTT	CASSLSRLTGVGDTQYF	TRBJ2-3	.	TRBV7-9	.